The rows below give T cell receptor beta chains drawn from one sample of a study of cytomegalovirus exposure and HLA in healthy donors. Repertoires were generated with immunoSEQ multiplex PCR, while TCRdb's copy carries only in-frame clones and drops some. The sample shows more than 150,000 clones, roughly 85% of them seen only once. The sequenced material came from PBMCs. The receptors were gathered from a man aged 50 to 59 in good health and CMV-seropositive. The CDR3 runs from the conserved cysteine through the conserved F or W. D genes are given only for firm matches.

j_call v_call d_call cdr3_aa
TRBJ2-1 TRBV5-1 - CASSGMGSRDEQFF
TRBJ1-2 TRBV15 TRBD1 CATSSPIGQGIYGYTF
TRBJ2-3 TRBV2 TRBD2 CASSLTSGSTDTQYF
TRBJ2-1 TRBV30 - CAWGVYNEQFF
TRBJ2-3 TRBV5-1 - CASSLANGGTQYF
TRBJ1-4 TRBV7-9 - CASSLAEVTNEKLFF
TRBJ2-1 TRBV6-4 - CASSETNYNEQFF
TRBJ1-1 TRBV15 TRBD1 CATRGQGFTEAFF
TRBJ2-1 TRBV5-1 - CASQLSRQLSNEQFF
TRBJ1-2 TRBV6-1 TRBD1 CATQDRGRPLGGYTF
TRBJ2-2 TRBV19 - CASSTYRGGTGELFF
TRBJ2-5 TRBV28 TRBD1 CASSLDRGPETQYF
TRBJ1-1 TRBV30 TRBD1 CASDRGAMNTEAFF
TRBJ1-2 TRBV4-2 TRBD1 CASSQHRGTNYGYTF